Listed below are T cell receptor beta chains from one sample, sequenced in a study of T cells expressing NK-cell markers. TCRdb reanalyzed the 5' RACE reads and collapses them to one entry per CDR3 protein, without DNA. The sample includes 500,000 to 600,000 distinct CDR3 sequences. Sample: blood T cells: a sorted CD56 or NKG2C T cell subset, CD4+ or CD8+ T cells, or bulk PBMC T cells (not recorded which). The receptors were gathered from a man younger than 30 in good health. CDR3s include the opening cysteine and the closing phenylalanine or tryptophan.

TRBV6-2/TRBV6-3,TRBJ2-1,CASSFRIADNEQFF
TRBV5-1,TRBJ2-1,CATPVGQGFRNEQFF
TRBV15,TRBJ2-3,CATSRDLGTSGIDTQYF
TRBV4-3,TRBJ2-5,CASSQAGLAEETQYF
TRBV7-2,TRBJ1-1,CASSYLDRADTEAFF
TRBV21-1,TRBJ2-3,CASSKEGVAAWGGTDTQYF
TRBV21-1,TRBJ2-5,CASSKTETQYF
TRBV20-1,TRBJ2-7,CSAPGLAREGGTYEQYF
TRBV29-1,TRBJ2-1,CSVRGLAGEPSYNEQFF
TRBV6-2/TRBV6-3,TRBJ2-1,CASSYGTIVYNEQFF
TRBV27,TRBJ2-3,CASSFSVLGTDTQYF
TRBV3-1,TRBJ1-1,CASSQDRGLTGGETEAFF
TRBV7-2,TRBJ2-1,CASSLQWGAGNEQFF
TRBV6-1,TRBJ2-5,CASRMGLQETQYF